This paragraph reports one T cell receptor (beta chain). Its antigen is currently unknown. This sample was included in a study of blood T cells in healthy people across ages. Study-level points and caveats: Both higher diversity and more naive CD4+ cells marked long-lived donors when set against aged donors.

Alongside a J-beta primer mix, a sample-barcoded 5' primer served in a second PCR lasting about 6 to 11 cycles. TCRdb passed the 5' RACE reads through MiXCR, listing each CDR3 protein once. The sample holds about 970,000 distinct CDR3 sequences; approximately 50% are singletons and the top ten take over 20%. Germline CDR1 reads DFQATT; CDR2 reads SNEGSKA (reference sequence). This CDR3 comprises 17 residues. Trimming took 2 bases from V and 5 from J, leaving 23 bases between them. Sequencing was performed on blood. The rearrangement joins TRBV20-1 to TRBJ2-3; D gene uncertain. This sequence originates from a woman aged 55 to 70 in good health. The CDR3 is CSARPGRALSSIDTQYF. The CDR3 region has the DNA TGCAGTGCTAGACCTGGACGGGCCCTGTCATCAATAGATACGCAGTATTTT.